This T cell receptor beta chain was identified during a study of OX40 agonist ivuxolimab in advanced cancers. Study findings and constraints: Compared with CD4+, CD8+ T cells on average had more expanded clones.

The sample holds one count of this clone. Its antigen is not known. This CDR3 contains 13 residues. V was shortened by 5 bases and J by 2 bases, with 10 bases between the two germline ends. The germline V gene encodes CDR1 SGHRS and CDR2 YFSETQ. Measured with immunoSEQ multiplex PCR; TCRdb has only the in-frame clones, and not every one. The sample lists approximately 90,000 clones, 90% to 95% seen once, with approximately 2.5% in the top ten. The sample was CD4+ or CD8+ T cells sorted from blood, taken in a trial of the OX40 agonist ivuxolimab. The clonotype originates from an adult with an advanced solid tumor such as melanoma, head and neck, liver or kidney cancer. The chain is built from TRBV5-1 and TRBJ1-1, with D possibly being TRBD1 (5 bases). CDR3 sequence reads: CASSNRGNTEAFF. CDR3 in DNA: TGCGCCAGCAGTAACCGGGGCAACACTGAAGCTTTCTTT. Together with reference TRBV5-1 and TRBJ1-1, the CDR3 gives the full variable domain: KAGVTQTPRYLIKTRGQQVTLSCSPISGHRSVSWYQQTPGQGLQFLFEYFSETQRNKGNFPGRFSGRQFSNSRSEMNVSTLELGDSALYLCASSNRGNTEAFFGQGTRLTVV.